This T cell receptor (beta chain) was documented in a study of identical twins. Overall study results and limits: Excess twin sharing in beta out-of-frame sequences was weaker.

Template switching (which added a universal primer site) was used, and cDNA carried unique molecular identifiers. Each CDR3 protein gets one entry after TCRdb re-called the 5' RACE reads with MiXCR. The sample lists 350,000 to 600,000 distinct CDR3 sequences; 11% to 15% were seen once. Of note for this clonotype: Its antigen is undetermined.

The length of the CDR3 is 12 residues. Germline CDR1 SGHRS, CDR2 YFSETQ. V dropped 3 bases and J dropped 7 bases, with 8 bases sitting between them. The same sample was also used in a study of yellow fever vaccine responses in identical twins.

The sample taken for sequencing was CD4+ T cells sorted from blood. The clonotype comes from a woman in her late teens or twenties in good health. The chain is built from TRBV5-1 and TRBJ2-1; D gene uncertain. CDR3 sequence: CASSWAGNEQFF. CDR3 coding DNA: TGCGCCAGCAGCTGGGCTGGGAATGAGCAGTTCTTC. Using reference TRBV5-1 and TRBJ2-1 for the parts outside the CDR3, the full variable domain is KAGVTQTPRYLIKTRGQQVTLSCSPISGHRSVSWYQQTPGQGLQFLFEYFSETQRNKGNFPGRFSGRQFSNSRSEMNVSTLELGDSALYLCASSWAGNEQFFGPGTRLTVL.